This TCR beta chain came from a study of T cell responses to AZD1222 COVID-19 vaccine. Findings and limits, study-wide: Nearly half of spike-specific TCRs reportedly go after variant regions that carry no mutations. Donors skewed white British and female; clonal diversity was possibly underestimated. The number of AZD1222 recipients seropositive at baseline was only 6 or 7. Scientists sampled the repertoires only once the peak T cell response had passed.

The CDR3 runs to 12 residues. The germline CDR1 and CDR2 sequences are GTSNPN and SVGIG (reference sequence). Trimming left V 1 base short and J 8 bases short, with 8 bases between. Repertoires were generated with immunoSEQ multiplex PCR, while TCRdb's copy carries only in-frame clones and drops some. The repertoire consists of about 110,000 clones, with approximately 89% occurring once and the leading ten covering 4.4%. Of note for this clone: Its antigen is unidentified.

This TCR was recovered from an adult who received the AZD1222 COVID-19 vaccine. The chain couples TRBV30 to TRBJ1-4; the D is unclear. The source material was peripheral blood, sampled 28 days after the second AZD1222 dose. This CDR3 is CAWSEVKEKLFF. The CDR3 region has the DNA TGTGCCTGGAGTGAGGTTAAGGAAAAACTGTTTTTT.